A single T cell receptor (beta chain) is shown here with its context. This clonotype appeared many times. The target of this receptor is not known. No quality values exist for individual bases; no much larger clone is one base distant. The data derive from a study of T cell repertoires in cytomegalovirus infection (dated by TCRdb to the late 2010s). At the level of the whole study: Because public TCR beta signatures pointed to carriage of CMV infection together with the matching HLA type, the HLA type of each donor mattered for the analysis.

The CDR3 goes from the cysteine to the phenylalanine over 14 residues. CDR3 DNA only is kept here, 42 bases in frame from base 1. In the germline V gene, CDR1 corresponds to MNHNS and CDR2 to SASEGT. The junction shows trimming of 8 bases on V and 0 bases on J, plus 13 bases between the germline ends. What the research found in general, with its limitations: In the ex vivo response, HLA-C-restricted CMV-specific TCR beta clonotypes were dominant, and in two of eight donors the single most frequent clonotype came from this HLA-C-restricted group. In both this cohort and an independent cohort of 300 to 450 donors, the cumulative frequency of public TCR beta family members distinguished carriers of CMV infection plus the relevant HLA type.

Reads for this sample came from an Illumina HiSeq 1500. TCRdb reanalyzed the raw reads on its own, using fastp at Q25 for trimming and MiXCR for clone calling, and kept in-frame beta chains. CDR3 protein sequences are deduplicated, and each keeps its most common genes and DNA. The table for this sample lists 250,000 to 350,000 distinct CDR3 sequences; roughly 24% of them were counted only once. Clones ranked in the top ten supply approximately 15% of the sample. The sample taken for sequencing was PBMCs. The chain joins TRBV6-1 to TRBJ1-1; the D segment could be TRBD1, given 5 matching bases. This receptor was taken from a human donor in good health (CMV status not recorded). Some clones in this sample may be carry-over from other donors' samples. The CDR3 corresponds to CASLRAGMNTEAFF. In nucleotides, the sequence is TGTGCCAGCCTGAGGGCAGGGATGAACACTGAAGCTTTCTTT.